This T cell receptor (beta chain) is drawn from a study of blood T cell repertoires in COVID-19. Across the study: PBMCs, B-cell-depleted T cells, or T cells provided the cDNA or gDNA that made up the material.

In the source study's methods: Researchers report that nucleated cell counts were estimated from reference gene primer amplification. Profiling relied on immunoSEQ multiplex PCR, and the TCRdb table lists in-frame clones only, not all of them. That table is the source of V, J and clone size, and D and trimming were worked out from the DNA. The sample holds about 230,000 clones, approximately 80% seen once. In this sample, this clone turned up a few times. One Seattle source followed patients from active infection through their disease course. The specimen sequenced was peripheral blood. The TCR was taken from a woman older than 75 with COVID-19, enrolled during active disease.

The CDR3 protein is CASSLGPDRADEQFF. Written as DNA, the CDR3 is TGTGCCAGCAGCTTAGGACCGGACAGGGCGGATGAGCAGTTCTTC. The genes are TRBV11-3 and TRBJ2-1; 8 bases are a match to TRBD1. This CDR3 spans 15 amino acids. V was pared by 1 base and J by 8 bases, with 7 bases of the junction left unmatched. Per germline, CDR1 SGHNT and CDR2 YENEEA.